The source of this T cell receptor (beta chain) is a study of shared clonotypes between healthy human individuals. When samples were unsorted, about 90 million PBMCs were used for genomic DNA. Source study methods: Filtering differed for immunoSEQ, which gave only junction sequences without quality scores. Using immunoSEQ multiplex PCR, the repertoire was profiled, and TCRdb retains in-frame clones only, with some absent. The V and J calls and clone size are taken from that table; D and trimming were inferred from the DNA. The table lists about 510,000 clones, more than 65% of them singletons. Study observations and caveats: The low donor count limited represented genetic and exposure-history diversity.

A remark on this clone: Its antigen remains unknown.

This CDR3 has 15 amino acids. The J gene is TRBJ2-5, the V gene TRBV21-1; TRBD1 reflects the table's D call only, with no check against the DNA. TRBV21-1 is described as a pseudogene. Sequencing was performed on PBMCs. The receptor comes from a woman aged 40 to 55 in good health. Some clones in this sample may be carry-over from other donors' samples. Here the CDR3 reads CASTRAGQGAETQYF. In nucleotides, the CDR3 is TGTGCCAGCACCCGAGCGGGACAGGGCGCAGAGACCCAGTACTTC.